Each of the 3 T cell receptor beta chains below was sequenced from the same sample in a study of cytomegalovirus exposure and HLA in healthy donors (dated by TCRdb to between 2016 and 2019). The library was made by the immunoSEQ multiplex PCR assay. Imported from immuneACCESS, the table was reduced by TCRdb to in-frame sequences with V and J called. These copies leave out some clones; in studies compared against another copy, an unresolved V gene accounts for under half, and the cause of the remainder is not known. The sample table holds under 95,000 clones, of which roughly 93% were seen once. Of the sample, approximately 2.2% falls within the top ten clones. Sequenced input: PBMCs. These receptors all come from a man aged 30 to 39 in good health and CMV-seronegative.

The chain is built from TRBV6-1 and TRBJ2-7; D unclear. The CDR3 is 13 residues long. V was trimmed by 7 bases and J by 3 bases, leaving 13 bases between them. Germline CDR1 MNHNS, CDR2 SASEGT. This CDR3 reads CASTPTLIYEQYF. In nucleotides, the CDR3 is TGTGCCAGCACTCCTACCCTAATCTACGAGCAGTACTTC.

The genes are TRBV13 and TRBJ1-1; D unresolved. Germline loops: CDR1 PRHDT, CDR2 FYEKMQ (reference sequence). V gave up 5 bases and J gave up 1 base, with 11 bases separating them. The CDR3 is 14 residues long. In DNA form, the CDR3 reads TGTGCCAGCAGCAAAGCCCTGTCGAACACTGAAGCTTTCTTT. The encoded protein is CASSKALSNTEAFF.

The chain links TRBV6-1 to TRBJ2-1; 9 bases map to TRBD2. The germline V gene has CDR1 MNHNS and CDR2 SASEGT. The CDR3 is 14 amino acids. J gave up 9 bases and V 7 bases, and 10 bases lay outside the gene matches. The CDR3 nucleotides read TGTGCCAGCAACCGCGGGAGGGCCTGGGTTGAGCAGTTCTTC. As protein: CASNRGRAWVEQFF.